This T cell receptor (beta chain) was recorded in a study of T cells in Graves' hyperthyroidism and ophthalmopathy. This clonotype was recorded only once. CDR1 is LGHDT and CDR2 is YNNKEL in the germline V gene (reference sequence). Trimming removed 1 base at V and 5 bases at J, with 12 bases between. The CDR3 has 14 amino acids. Exclusion criteria comprised uncontrolled infection, other autoimmune disease, pregnancy or lactation. Clinical symptoms, serum thyroxine, TRAb, thyroid ultrasound and orbital computed tomography established diagnosis. TCR beta CDR3 region amplification was performed from RNA transcripts. Primed by the HTBI set, a first-round RT-PCR was run on the TCR CDR3. From the multiplex PCR reads, TCRdb called clonotypes with MiXCR, one entry per CDR3 protein. The data hold roughly 400,000 distinct CDR3 sequences, with roughly an eighth observed a single time.

This chain connects TRBV3-1 to TRBJ2-7; D unclear. The TCR originated in a man in his fifties with Graves' ophthalmopathy. Sequenced sample: blood. The chain's CDR3 is CASSQVGVGDEQYF. The DNA of the CDR3 is TGTGCCAGCAGCCAAGTGGGCGTGGGCGACGAGCAGTACTTC.